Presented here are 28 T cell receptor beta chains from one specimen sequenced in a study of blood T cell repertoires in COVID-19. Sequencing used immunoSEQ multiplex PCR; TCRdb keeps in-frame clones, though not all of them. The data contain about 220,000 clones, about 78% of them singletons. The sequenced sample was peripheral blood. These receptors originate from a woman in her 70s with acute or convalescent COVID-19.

The CDR3, as DNA: TGTGCCAGCAGTCCGAAACCTTATCTAGCGGGGGGCACAGATACGCAGTATTTT. Translated, it gives CASSPKPYLAGGTDTQYF. The gene calls are TRBV6-2 or TRBV6-3 and TRBJ2-3, with TRBD2 identical over 10 bases. This CDR3 spans 18 amino acids. V shed 5 bases, J shed 1 base, and the junction held 12 bases outside the gene matches. The germline V gene has CDR1 MNHEY and CDR2 SVGEGT.

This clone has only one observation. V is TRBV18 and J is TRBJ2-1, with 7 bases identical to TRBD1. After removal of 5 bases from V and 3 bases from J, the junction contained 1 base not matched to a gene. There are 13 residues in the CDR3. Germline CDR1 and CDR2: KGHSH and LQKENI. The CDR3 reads CASSGTDYNEQFF. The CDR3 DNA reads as TGTGCCAGCTCAGGGACAGACTACAATGAGCAGTTCTTC.

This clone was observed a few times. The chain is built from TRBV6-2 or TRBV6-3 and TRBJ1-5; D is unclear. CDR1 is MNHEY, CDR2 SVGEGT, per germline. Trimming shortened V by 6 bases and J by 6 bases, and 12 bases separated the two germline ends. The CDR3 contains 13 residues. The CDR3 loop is CASRPRTGQPQHF. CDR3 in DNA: TGTGCCAGCAGACCTAGAACCGGTCAGCCCCAGCATTTT.

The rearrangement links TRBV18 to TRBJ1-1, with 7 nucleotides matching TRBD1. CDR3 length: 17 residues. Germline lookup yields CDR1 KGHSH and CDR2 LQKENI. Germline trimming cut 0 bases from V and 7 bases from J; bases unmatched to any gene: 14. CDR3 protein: CASSPPTGLLMGSEAFF. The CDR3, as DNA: TGTGCCAGCTCACCACCGACAGGGCTCCTCATGGGTAGTGAAGCTTTCTTT.

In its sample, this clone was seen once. CDR3 in DNA: TGTGCCAGCAGCGCCATAGTTGAAGCTTTCTTT. Translated: CASSAIVEAFF. The chain joins TRBV11-2 to TRBJ1-1; no clear D gene. CDR1 SGHAT and CDR2 FQNNGV come from the germline V gene. V was pared by 5 bases and J by 7 bases, with 8 bases between. This CDR3 region has 11 residues.

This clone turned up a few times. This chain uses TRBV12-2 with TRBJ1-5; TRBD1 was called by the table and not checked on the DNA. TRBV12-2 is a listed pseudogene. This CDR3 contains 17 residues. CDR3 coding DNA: TGTGCAAGTCGCTTAGGGTCTGGGGCAAAGAGCAATCAGCCCCAGCATTTT. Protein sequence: CASRLGSGAKSNQPQHF.

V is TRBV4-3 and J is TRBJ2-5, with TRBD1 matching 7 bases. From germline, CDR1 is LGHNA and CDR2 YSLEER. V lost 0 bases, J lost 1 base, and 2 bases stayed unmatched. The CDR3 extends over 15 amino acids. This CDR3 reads CASSQEGQRQETQYF. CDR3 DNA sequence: TGCGCCAGCAGCCAAGAGGGACAGCGCCAAGAGACCCAGTACTTC.

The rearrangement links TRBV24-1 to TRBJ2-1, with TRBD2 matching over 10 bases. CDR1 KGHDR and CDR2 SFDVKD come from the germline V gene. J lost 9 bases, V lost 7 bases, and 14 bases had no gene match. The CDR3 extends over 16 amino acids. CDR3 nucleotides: TGTGCCACCAGGGGCCCATCGGCTAGCGGGGGCGGTGAGCAGTTCTTC. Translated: CATRGPSASGGGEQFF.

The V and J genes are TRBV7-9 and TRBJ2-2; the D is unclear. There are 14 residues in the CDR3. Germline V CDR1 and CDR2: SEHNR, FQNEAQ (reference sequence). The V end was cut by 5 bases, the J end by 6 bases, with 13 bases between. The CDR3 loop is CASSPQAVPGELFF. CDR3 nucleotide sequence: TGTGCCAGCAGCCCCCAAGCCGTCCCCGGGGAGCTGTTTTTT.

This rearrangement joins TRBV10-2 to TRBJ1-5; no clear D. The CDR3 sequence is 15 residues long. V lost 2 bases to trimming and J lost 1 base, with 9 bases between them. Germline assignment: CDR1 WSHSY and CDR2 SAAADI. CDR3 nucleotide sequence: TGCGCCAGCAGTGAGAGAGGGAGGAGCAATCAGCCCCAGCATTTT. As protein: CASSERGRSNQPQHF.

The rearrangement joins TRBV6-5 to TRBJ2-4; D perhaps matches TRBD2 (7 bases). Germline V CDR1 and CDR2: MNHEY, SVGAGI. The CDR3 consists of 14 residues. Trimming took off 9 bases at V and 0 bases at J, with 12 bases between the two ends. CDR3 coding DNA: TGTGCCAGTAGGGGGGGATCAGCCAAAAACATTCAGTACTTC. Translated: CASRGGSAKNIQYF.

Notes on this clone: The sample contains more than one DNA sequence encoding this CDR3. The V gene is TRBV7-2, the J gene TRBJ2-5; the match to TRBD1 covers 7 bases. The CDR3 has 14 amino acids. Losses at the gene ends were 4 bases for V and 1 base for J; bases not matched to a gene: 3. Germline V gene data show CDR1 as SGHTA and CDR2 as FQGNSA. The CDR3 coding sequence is TGTGCCAGCAGCTCCAACAGGGGCCAAGAGACCCAGTACTTC. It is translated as CASSSNRGQETQYF. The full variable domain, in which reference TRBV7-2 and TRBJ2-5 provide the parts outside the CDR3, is GAGVSQSPSNKVTEKGKDVELRCDPISGHTALYWYRQSLGQGLEFLIYFQGNSAPDKSGLPSDRFSAERTGGSVSTLTIQRTQQEDSAVYLCASSSNRGQETQYFGPGTRLLVL.

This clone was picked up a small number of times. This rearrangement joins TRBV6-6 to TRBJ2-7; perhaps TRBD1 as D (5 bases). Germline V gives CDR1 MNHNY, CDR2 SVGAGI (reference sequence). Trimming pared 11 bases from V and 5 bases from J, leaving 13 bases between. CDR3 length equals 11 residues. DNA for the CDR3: TGTGCCGCGCAGGGTAGGAACGAGCAGTACGTC. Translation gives CAAQGRNEQYV.

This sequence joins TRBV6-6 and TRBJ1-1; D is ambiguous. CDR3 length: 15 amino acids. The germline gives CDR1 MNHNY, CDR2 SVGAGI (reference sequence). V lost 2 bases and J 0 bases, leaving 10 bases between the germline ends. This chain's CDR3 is CASSYPRYLNTEAFF. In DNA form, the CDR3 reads TGTGCCAGCAGTTACCCCAGGTACTTGAACACTGAAGCTTTCTTT.

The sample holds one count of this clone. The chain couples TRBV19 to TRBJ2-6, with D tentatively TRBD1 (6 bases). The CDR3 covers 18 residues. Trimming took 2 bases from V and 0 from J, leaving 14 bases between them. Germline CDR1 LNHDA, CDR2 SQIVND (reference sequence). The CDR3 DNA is TGTGCCAGTAGTATAAGGCAGGGGAAACTCTCTGGGGCCAACGTCCTGACTTTC. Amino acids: CASSIRQGKLSGANVLTF. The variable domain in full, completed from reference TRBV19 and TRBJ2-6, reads DGGITQSPKYLFRKEGQNVTLSCEQNLNHDAMYWYRQDPGQGLRLIYYSQIVNDFQKGDIAEGYSVSREKKESFPLTVTSAQKNPTAFYLCASSIRQGKLSGANVLTFGAGSRLTVL.

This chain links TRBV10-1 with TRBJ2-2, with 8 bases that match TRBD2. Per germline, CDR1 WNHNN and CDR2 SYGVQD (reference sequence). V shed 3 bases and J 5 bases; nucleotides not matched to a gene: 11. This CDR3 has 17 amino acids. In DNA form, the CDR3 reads TGCGCCAGCAGTGATGGAGGGACTAGTAGGGGAACCGGGGAGCTGTTTTTT. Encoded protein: CASSDGGTSRGTGELFF.

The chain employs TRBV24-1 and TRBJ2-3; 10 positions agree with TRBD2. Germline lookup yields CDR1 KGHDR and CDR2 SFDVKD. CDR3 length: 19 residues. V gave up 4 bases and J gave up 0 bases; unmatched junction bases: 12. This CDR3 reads CATSDPKLAGVSSTDTQYF. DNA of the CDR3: TGTGCCACCAGTGACCCTAAGCTAGCGGGGGTTTCTAGCACAGATACGCAGTATTTT.

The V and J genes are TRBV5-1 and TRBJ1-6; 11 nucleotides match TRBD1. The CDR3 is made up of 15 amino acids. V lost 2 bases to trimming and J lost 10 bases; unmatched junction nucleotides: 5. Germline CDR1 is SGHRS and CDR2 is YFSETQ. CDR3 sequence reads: CASSFEDRGQSPLHF. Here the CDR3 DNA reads TGCGCCAGCAGCTTTGAGGACAGGGGGCAATCACCCCTCCACTTT.

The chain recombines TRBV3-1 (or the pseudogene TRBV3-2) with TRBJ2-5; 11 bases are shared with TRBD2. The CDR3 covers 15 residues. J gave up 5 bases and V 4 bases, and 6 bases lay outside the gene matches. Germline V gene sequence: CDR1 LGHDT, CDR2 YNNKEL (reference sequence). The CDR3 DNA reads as TGTGCCAGCAGCCCTAGCGGGGGGAGGTTGGAGACCCAGTACTTC. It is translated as CASSPSGGRLETQYF.

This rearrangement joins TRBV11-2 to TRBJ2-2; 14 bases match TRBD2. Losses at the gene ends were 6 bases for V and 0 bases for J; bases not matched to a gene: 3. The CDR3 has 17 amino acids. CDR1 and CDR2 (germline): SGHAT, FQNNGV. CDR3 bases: TGTGCCAGCAGGGGACTAGCGGGGGTCTCGAACACCGGGGAGCTGTTTTTT. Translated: CASRGLAGVSNTGELFF.

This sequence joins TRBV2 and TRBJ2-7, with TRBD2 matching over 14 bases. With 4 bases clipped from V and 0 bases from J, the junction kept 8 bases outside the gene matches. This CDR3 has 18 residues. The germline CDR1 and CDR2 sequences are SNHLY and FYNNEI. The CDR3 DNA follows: TGTGCCAGCAGTGCGGGACTAGCGGGGGTGGGGAGCTCCTACGAGCAGTACTTC. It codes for CASSAGLAGVGSSYEQYF.

The CDR3 here is CASSHQRGSTDTQYF. CDR3 in DNA: TGTGCCAGCAGTCACCAGCGGGGGAGCACAGATACGCAGTATTTT. The V gene is TRBV25-1, the J gene TRBJ2-3, with TRBD2 identical over 8 bases. V shed 5 bases and J 0 bases; nucleotides not matched to a gene: 4. Looked up from germline, CDR1 is MGHDK and CDR2 is SYGVNS. This CDR3 has 15 residues. Drawing the rest from reference TRBV25-1 and TRBJ2-3, the complete variable domain is EADIYQTPRYLVIGTGKKITLECSQTMGHDKMYWYQQDPGMELHLIHYSYGVNSTEKGDLSSESTVSRIRTEHFPLTLESARPSHTSQYLCASSHQRGSTDTQYFGPGTRLTVL.

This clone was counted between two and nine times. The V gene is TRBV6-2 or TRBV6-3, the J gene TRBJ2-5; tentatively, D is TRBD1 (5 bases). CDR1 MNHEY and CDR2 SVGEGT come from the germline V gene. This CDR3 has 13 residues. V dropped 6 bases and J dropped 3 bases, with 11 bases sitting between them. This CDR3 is CASSWTLKETQYF. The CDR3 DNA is TGTGCCAGCAGCTGGACACTGAAAGAGACCCAGTACTTC.

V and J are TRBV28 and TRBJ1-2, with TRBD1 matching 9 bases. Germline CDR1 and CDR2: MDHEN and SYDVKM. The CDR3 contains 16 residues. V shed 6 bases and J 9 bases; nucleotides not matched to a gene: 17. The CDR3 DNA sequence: TGTGCCAGCAGCTTACCGGGACAGGGCGTTGGGTATAGCTACACCTTC. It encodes CASSLPGQGVGYSYTF.

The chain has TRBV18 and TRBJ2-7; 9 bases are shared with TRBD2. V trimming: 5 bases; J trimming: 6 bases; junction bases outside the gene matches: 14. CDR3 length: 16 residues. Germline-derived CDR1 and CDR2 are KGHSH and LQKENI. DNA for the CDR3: TGTGCCAGCTCATATCTAGCGGGGACTGGAGGTGGCGAGCAGTACGTC. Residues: CASSYLAGTGGGEQYV.

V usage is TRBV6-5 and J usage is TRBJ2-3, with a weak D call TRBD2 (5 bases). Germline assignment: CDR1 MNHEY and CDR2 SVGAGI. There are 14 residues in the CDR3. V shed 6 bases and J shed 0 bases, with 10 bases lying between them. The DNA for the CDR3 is TGTGCCAGCAGCCGCCCGGGGAGCACAGATACGCAGTATTTT. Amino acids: CASSRPGSTDTQYF.

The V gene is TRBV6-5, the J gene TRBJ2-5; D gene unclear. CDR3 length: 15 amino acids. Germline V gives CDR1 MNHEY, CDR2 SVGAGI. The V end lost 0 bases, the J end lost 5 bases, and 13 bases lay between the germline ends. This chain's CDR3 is CASSYSGPFSETQYF. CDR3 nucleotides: TGTGCCAGCAGTTACTCGGGCCCTTTCTCGGAGACCCAGTACTTC.

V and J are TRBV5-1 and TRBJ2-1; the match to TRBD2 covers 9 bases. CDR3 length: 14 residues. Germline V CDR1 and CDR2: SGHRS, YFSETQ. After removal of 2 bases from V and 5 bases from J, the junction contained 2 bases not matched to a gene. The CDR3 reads CASSLIAGDNEQFF. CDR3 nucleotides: TGCGCCAGCAGCTTAATAGCGGGGGACAATGAGCAGTTCTTC. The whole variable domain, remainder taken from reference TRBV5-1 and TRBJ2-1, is KAGVTQTPRYLIKTRGQQVTLSCSPISGHRSVSWYQQTPGQGLQFLFEYFSETQRNKGNFPGRFSGRQFSNSRSEMNVSTLELGDSALYLCASSLIAGDNEQFFGPGTRLTVL.